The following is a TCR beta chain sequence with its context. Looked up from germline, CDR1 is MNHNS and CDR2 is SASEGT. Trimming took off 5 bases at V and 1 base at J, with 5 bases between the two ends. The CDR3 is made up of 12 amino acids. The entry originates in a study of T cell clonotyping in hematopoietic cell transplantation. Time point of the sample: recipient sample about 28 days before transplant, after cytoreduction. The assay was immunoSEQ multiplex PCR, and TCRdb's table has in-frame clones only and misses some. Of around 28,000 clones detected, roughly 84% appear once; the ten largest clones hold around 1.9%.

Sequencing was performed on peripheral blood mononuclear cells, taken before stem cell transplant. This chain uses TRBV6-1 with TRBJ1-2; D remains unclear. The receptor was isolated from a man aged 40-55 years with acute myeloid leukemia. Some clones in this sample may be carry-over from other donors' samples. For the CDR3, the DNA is TGTGCCAGCAGTCAGAATAACTATGGCTACACCTTC. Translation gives CASSQNNYGYTF.